Following are 21 T cell receptor beta chains from one sample sequenced in a study of multiple sclerosis patients with progressive multifocal leukoencephalopathy. Clones were sequenced by immunoSEQ multiplex PCR, and TCRdb holds only the in-frame ones, with some missing. The data show more than 30,000 clones, roughly 90% seen once. This sample's time point: before natalizumab initiation. Sequencing used PBMCs. These receptors were obtained from a human donor with multiple sclerosis.

The V and J genes are TRBV18 and TRBJ2-1; TRBD2 agrees at 7 bases. Germline V gene data show CDR1 as KGHSH and CDR2 as LQKENI. The CDR3 is made up of 16 amino acids. V lost 2 bases to trimming and J lost 7 bases; unmatched junction nucleotides: 11. As DNA, the CDR3 is TGTGCCAGCTCACCATTTCGCGGGAGCACGCGAAATGAGCAGTTCTTC. Translating it yields CASSPFRGSTRNEQFF.

The chain is built from TRBV27 and TRBJ1-3; perhaps TRBD1 as D (6 bases). Trimming cost V 4 bases and J 0 bases, with 10 bases left between them. The CDR3 length is 15 residues. Germline lookup yields CDR1 MNHEY and CDR2 SMNVEV (reference sequence). Here the CDR3 DNA reads TGTGCCAGCAGTTCCAGGGGATCCTCTGGAAACACCATATATTTT. Its translation is CASSSRGSSGNTIYF.

The chain links TRBV5-1 to TRBJ1-5; possible D gene TRBD1, 5 bases. Germline values: CDR1 SGHRS, CDR2 YFSETQ. V was clipped by 4 bases and J by 2 bases, with 10 bases between them. This CDR3 region has 14 residues. CDR3 DNA: TGCGCCAGCAGCCCAGGAGGGGGCAATCAGCCCCAGCATTTT. It yields the protein CASSPGGGNQPQHF.

V gene TRBV7-9 combines with J gene TRBJ1-4; 9 positions agree with TRBD1. CDR1 and CDR2 (germline): SEHNR, FQNEAQ (reference sequence). J was trimmed by 4 bases and V by 2 bases; bases with no gene match: 5. This CDR3 has 16 amino acids. CDR3 nucleotides: TGTGCCAGCAGCTTAAACGACAGGGGGGGTAATGAAAAACTGTTTTTT. The encoded protein is CASSLNDRGGNEKLFF.

The J gene is TRBJ1-1, the V gene TRBV2; D gene uncertain. CDR3 length equals 11 residues. Germline loops: CDR1 SNHLY, CDR2 FYNNEI. V was shortened by 7 bases and J by 6 bases, with 9 bases between the two germline ends. The CDR3 here is CASKKNSEAFF. DNA for the CDR3: TGTGCCAGCAAAAAGAATTCTGAAGCTTTCTTT.

The chain carries TRBV28 and TRBJ2-7; possible D gene TRBD1, 6 bases. This CDR3 is 12 amino acids long. Germline V gives CDR1 MDHEN, CDR2 SYDVKM. Trimming left V 5 bases short and J 6 bases short, with 11 bases between. CDR3 bases: TGTGCCAGCAGTGAAACAGGGCGCGAGCAGTACTTC. This sequence encodes CASSETGREQYF.

This chain links TRBV15 with TRBJ2-1; D may be TRBD1 (6 bases). The CDR3 sequence is 14 residues long. Germline V gene data show CDR1 as LNHNV and CDR2 as YYDKDF (reference sequence). The V end lost 4 bases, the J end lost 2 bases, and 9 bases lay between the germline ends. The CDR3 loop is CATSNRQAYNEQFF. CDR3 nucleotide sequence: TGTGCCACCAGCAACCGACAGGCCTACAATGAGCAGTTCTTC.

The chain combines TRBV7-8 with TRBJ2-7, with TRBD1 identical over 8 bases. The CDR3 totals 15 residues. V gave up 3 bases and J gave up 0 bases; unmatched junction bases: 4. Germline assignment: CDR1 SGHVS and CDR2 FQNEAQ. Written as DNA, the CDR3 is TGTGCCAGCAGCTTGAACAGGGGGATCTCCTACGAGCAGTACTTC. Protein product: CASSLNRGISYEQYF. The complete variable domain, with remaining parts taken from reference TRBV7-8 and TRBJ2-7, reads GAGVSQSPRYKVAKRGQDVALRCDPISGHVSLFWYQQALGQGPEFLTYFQNEAQLDKSGLPSDRFFAERPEGSVSTLKIQRTQQEDSAVYLCASSLNRGISYEQYFGPGTRLTVT.

The CDR3 here is CAISPTGGDSTEAFF. The DNA for the CDR3 is TGTGCCATCAGTCCCACTGGAGGGGATTCTACTGAAGCTTTCTTT. The rearrangement links TRBV10-3 to TRBJ1-1; maybe TRBD1 (5 bases). The CDR3 contains 15 residues. Germline V gene data show CDR1 as ENHRY and CDR2 as SYGVKD. V gave up 5 bases and J gave up 5 bases, with 18 bases separating them.

The rearrangement joins TRBV6-5 to TRBJ1-2, with D possibly TRBD1 on 6 matching bases. Germline loops: CDR1 MNHEY, CDR2 SVGAGI. The CDR3 spans 14 residues. The V end was cut by 0 bases, the J end by 5 bases, with 10 bases between. CDR3 sequence: CASSYSGRGYGYTF. For the CDR3, the DNA is TGTGCCAGCAGTTACTCCGGCAGGGGTTATGGCTACACCTTC.

In this sample, this clone turned up once. J is TRBJ1-4 and V is TRBV2; D unresolved. V was shortened by 3 bases and J by 2 bases, with 10 bases between the two germline ends. The CDR3 runs 15 residues. Looked up from germline, CDR1 is SNHLY and CDR2 is FYNNEI. The CDR3 spells CASSESWATNEKLFF. DNA of the CDR3: TGTGCCAGCAGTGAGAGCTGGGCGACTAATGAAAAACTGTTTTTT.

This clone has more than one count but fewer than ten. This chain links TRBV4-3 with TRBJ1-3; tentatively, D is TRBD1 (6 bases). This CDR3 comprises 16 residues. Trimming stripped 2 bases from V and 2 bases from J, with 13 bases between. CDR1 is LGHNA and CDR2 is YSLEER in the germline V gene. CDR3 loop: CASSQTNRATGNTIYF. The CDR3 region has the DNA TGCGCCAGCAGCCAAACCAACAGGGCGACTGGAAACACCATATATTTT.

This rearrangement joins TRBV10-3 to TRBJ1-3, with a weak D call TRBD1 (5 bases). There are 14 residues in the CDR3. The germline gives CDR1 ENHRY, CDR2 SYGVKD. Trimming took 10 bases from V and 0 from J, leaving 13 bases between them. The CDR3 loop reads CATGGGVSGNTIYF. In DNA, the CDR3 is TGTGCCACCGGGGGTGGAGTCTCTGGAAACACCATATATTTT.

The gene calls are TRBV7-9 and TRBJ2-5, with TRBD1 as a possible D gene (6 bases). Near its end, the DNA agrees better with TRBJ2-7, so the J call may be wrong. CDR3 length equals 14 residues. In germline, CDR1 is SEHNR, CDR2 FQNEAQ (reference sequence). Here the CDR3 DNA reads TGTGCCAGCACCCGTAGGACAGAAACCTACGAGCAGTACTTC. Amino acid sequence: CASTRRTETYEQYF.

The DNA for the CDR3 is TGCAGCGTTGATTCGGGGCAGGCGCGGGAAAAACTGTTTTTT. Translating it yields CSVDSGQAREKLFF. The chain is built from TRBV29-1 and TRBJ1-4, with a possible D match to TRBD1 (5 bases). The CDR3 spans 14 residues. V was cut by 3 bases and J by 8 bases, with 16 bases left in between. Germline V gives CDR1 SQVTM, CDR2 ANQGSEA.

The rearrangement joins TRBV5-1 to TRBJ1-5; a possible D gene is TRBD1 (6 bases). This CDR3 contains 13 residues. The germline gives CDR1 SGHRS, CDR2 YFSETQ. V was cut by 4 bases and J by 4 bases, with 9 bases left in between. The CDR3 DNA reads TGCGCCAGCAGCCGAACAGGGAATCAGCCCCAGCATTTT. It specifies CASSRTGNQPQHF. Full variable domain (outside the CDR3, taken from reference TRBV5-1 and TRBJ1-5): KAGVTQTPRYLIKTRGQQVTLSCSPISGHRSVSWYQQTPGQGLQFLFEYFSETQRNKGNFPGRFSGRQFSNSRSEMNVSTLELGDSALYLCASSRTGNQPQHFGDGTRLSIL.

The rearrangement joins TRBV29-1 to TRBJ2-1, with D uncertain. Germline V lookup: CDR1 SQVTM, CDR2 ANQGSEA. This CDR3 has 13 amino acids. Trimming pared 6 bases from V and 8 bases from J, leaving 17 bases between. The CDR3 region is CSVPSNRVDEQFF. The CDR3 DNA reads TGCAGCGTCCCATCCAATCGTGTAGATGAGCAGTTCTTC.

The rearrangement links TRBV4-2 to TRBJ1-2; 12 bases line up with TRBD1. CDR3 size: 15 residues. V lost 5 bases and J lost 11; bases outside the gene matches: 12. Germline V gene lookup returns CDR1 LGHNA and CDR2 YNFKEQ. CDR3 bases: TGTGCCAGCAGCATGCTAATGGGACAGGGGGCTGGTTACACCTTC. This encodes CASSMLMGQGAGYTF.

The rearrangement links TRBV9 to TRBJ1-3; tentative D call: TRBD1 (5 bases). The CDR3 runs to 16 residues. V gave up 0 bases and J gave up 0 bases, with 10 bases separating them. Germline CDR1 SGDLS, CDR2 YYNGEE. Here the CDR3 DNA reads TGTGCCAGCAGCGTAGGAGGGACCCTCTCTGGAAACACCATATATTTT. Its translation is CASSVGGTLSGNTIYF. Variable domain in full (rest from reference TRBV9 and TRBJ1-3): DSGVTQTPKHLITATGQRVTLRCSPRSGDLSVYWYQQSLDQGLQFLIQYYNGEERAKGNILERFSAQQFPDLHSELNLSSLELGDSALYFCASSVGGTLSGNTIYFGEGSWLTVV.

The rearrangement links TRBV15 to TRBJ2-1, with D hard to call. Trimming cost V 4 bases and J 14 bases, with 24 bases left between them. CDR3 length: 15 amino acids. Germline CDR1 is LNHNV and CDR2 is YYDKDF (reference sequence). The DNA for the CDR3 is TGTGCCACCAGCACCCCCCGATCCCCGGGTGCCTCGGAGTTCTTC. This sequence encodes CATSTPRSPGASEFF.

The chain employs TRBV6-1 and TRBJ1-3; D gene uncertain. Trimming pared 8 bases from V and 0 bases from J, leaving 14 bases between. Looked up from germline, CDR1 is MNHNS and CDR2 is SASEGT. CDR3 length: 15 amino acids. The CDR3: CASGRTANSGNTIYF. Written as DNA, the CDR3 is TGTGCCAGCGGACGGACCGCAAACTCTGGAAACACCATATATTTT.